These 21 T cell receptor beta chains were sequenced from one sample in a study of OX40 agonist ivuxolimab in advanced cancers. TCRdb keeps only in-frame clones here, not all; method: immunoSEQ multiplex PCR. The sample yields some 50,000 clones, about 91% seen once. Sequences were derived from CD4+ or CD8+ T cells sorted from blood, sampled in a trial of the OX40 agonist ivuxolimab. The receptors come from an adult with an advanced solid tumor such as melanoma, head and neck, liver or kidney cancer.

In DNA form, the CDR3 reads TGTGCCAGCAGCGTAGCCGGCGGGGGGGTTTACAATGAGCAGTTCTTC. This translates into CASSVAGGGVYNEQFF. The chain couples TRBV9 to TRBJ2-1; 9 nucleotides match TRBD2. Germline loops: CDR1 SGDLS, CDR2 YYNGEE. The CDR3 is 16 amino acids. J was trimmed by 4 bases and V by 0 bases; bases with no gene match: 5.

The V and J genes are TRBV9 and TRBJ2-7, with 10 bases aligning to TRBD1. With 4 bases clipped from V and 6 bases from J, the junction kept 7 bases outside the gene matches. The CDR3 consists of 14 residues. Germline V lookup: CDR1 SGDLS, CDR2 YYNGEE. This CDR3 reads CASSPGTGDREQYF. In DNA form, the CDR3 reads TGTGCCAGCAGCCCAGGGACAGGGGACCGCGAGCAGTACTTC.

This clone was observed once. V usage is TRBV9 and J usage is TRBJ2-3; maybe TRBD2 (6 bases). Germline CDR1 SGDLS, CDR2 YYNGEE. Trimming took off 0 bases at V and 1 base at J, with 9 bases between the two ends. This CDR3 has 15 amino acids. CDR3: CASSVVGGGTDTQYF. CDR3 bases: TGTGCCAGCAGCGTAGTCGGAGGGGGCACAGATACGCAGTATTTT.

The chain recombines TRBV19 with TRBJ2-3; weak D call: TRBD1 (5 bases). With 4 bases removed from V and 1 base from J, the gap between germline ends came to 6 bases. The CDR3 sequence is 13 residues long. From germline, CDR1 is LNHDA and CDR2 SQIVND (reference sequence). The CDR3 nucleotides read TGTGCCAGTAGTACACAGGGCACAGATACGCAGTATTTT. It encodes CASSTQGTDTQYF.

The chain combines TRBV4-1 with TRBJ2-5; 11 bases fit TRBD2. The J call could be wrong; TRBJ2-7 is a better fit for the DNA end. The CDR3 extends over 19 amino acids. CDR1 and CDR2 (germline): MGHRA, YSYEKL. CDR3 nucleotide sequence: TGCGCCAGCAGCCAAGAGGGCAGGCTAGCGGGAGGAGGGACCTACGAGCAGTACTTC. This sequence encodes CASSQEGRLAGGGTYEQYF.

The chain uses TRBV5-1 and TRBJ2-3; the D is unclear. This CDR3 comprises 15 residues. V lost 1 base to trimming and J lost 2 bases, with 11 bases between them. CDR1 is SGHRS, CDR2 YFSETQ, per germline. CDR3 region: CASSLYVKHTDTQYF. The CDR3 coding sequence is TGCGCCAGCAGCTTGTACGTCAAACACACAGATACGCAGTATTTT. Full variable domain (outside the CDR3, taken from reference TRBV5-1 and TRBJ2-3): KAGVTQTPRYLIKTRGQQVTLSCSPISGHRSVSWYQQTPGQGLQFLFEYFSETQRNKGNFPGRFSGRQFSNSRSEMNVSTLELGDSALYLCASSLYVKHTDTQYFGPGTRLTVL.

The chain is built from TRBV6-1 and TRBJ1-3; D ambiguous. Germline CDR1 and CDR2: MNHNS and SASEGT. The length of the CDR3 is 15 residues. V gave up 1 base and J gave up 0 bases, with 7 bases separating them. CDR3 region: CASSEENYSGNTIYF. CDR3 bases: TGTGCCAGCAGTGAAGAGAATTACTCTGGAAACACCATATATTTT.

This clone appeared once. The rearrangement links TRBV7-6 to TRBJ2-2; 8 nucleotides line up with TRBD2. CDR3 length: 15 residues. V lost 5 bases to trimming and J lost 1 base; unmatched junction nucleotides: 3. Germline lookup yields CDR1 SGHVS and CDR2 FNYEAQ. CDR3 residues: CASSEGLVNTGELFF. As DNA, the CDR3 is TGTGCCAGCAGCGAGGGACTAGTGAACACCGGGGAGCTGTTTTTT.

The rearrangement uses TRBV27 and TRBJ1-1, with 8 bases fitting TRBD1. The ends lost 5 bases at V and 11 bases at J; junction bases unmatched: 13. The germline V gene encodes CDR1 MNHEY and CDR2 SMNVEV (reference sequence). The CDR3 has 14 residues. CDR3 amino acids: CASSPGQGVPRAFF. The CDR3 DNA reads as TGTGCCAGCAGTCCCGGACAGGGCGTCCCTCGGGCTTTCTTT.

This chain uses TRBV28 with TRBJ1-5, with D tentatively TRBD1 (5 bases). V was clipped by 3 bases and J by 3 bases, with 12 bases between them. This CDR3 contains 15 residues. Germline V gene data show CDR1 as MDHEN and CDR2 as SYDVKM. CDR3 sequence reads: CASSFVVQANQPQHF. The CDR3 DNA reads as TGTGCCAGCAGTTTTGTTGTACAGGCCAATCAGCCCCAGCATTTT.

The V gene is TRBV7-6, the J gene TRBJ2-5, with 7 nucleotides matching TRBD1. With V trimmed by 8 bases and J by 2 bases, 11 bases remained unmatched. The CDR3 extends over 15 amino acids. Germline CDR1 SGHVS, CDR2 FNYEAQ. CDR3 bases: TGTGCCAGCCAACCGGGTCCGGGACAGCAAGAGACCCAGTACTTC. It specifies CASQPGPGQQETQYF.

The V call is TRBV6-1, the J call TRBJ2-7; D not resolved. Germline CDR1 is MNHNS and CDR2 is SASEGT. V was cut by 7 bases and J by 4 bases, with 11 bases left in between. The CDR3 extends over 12 amino acids. CDR3 sequence (DNA): TGTGCCAGCACCCTGGGCCGTTACGAGCAGTACTTC. It encodes CASTLGRYEQYF.

The chain uses TRBV4-3 and TRBJ1-1; 9 bases are shared with TRBD1. Germline V gene sequence: CDR1 LGHNA, CDR2 YSLEER. The CDR3 runs to 19 residues. With 0 bases clipped from V and 5 bases from J, the junction kept 16 bases outside the gene matches. The CDR3, as DNA: TGCGCCAGCAGCCAAGACTATTGGGACAGGGAAAGCTTGGGTACTGAAGCTTTCTTT. Translation: CASSQDYWDRESLGTEAFF.

The rearrangement joins TRBV10-3 to TRBJ2-7; 7 bases match TRBD2. With V trimmed by 2 bases and J by 2 bases, 6 bases remained unmatched. CDR1 and CDR2 (germline): ENHRY, SYGVKD. The CDR3 sequence is 15 residues long. The CDR3 coding sequence is TGTGCCATCAGTGAGAGAGGGAGGGCGGCCTACGAGCAGTACTTC. Translating it yields CAISERGRAAYEQYF.

The J gene is TRBJ2-7, the V gene TRBV7-6, with 7 bases fitting TRBD2. CDR1 and CDR2 (germline): SGHVS, FNYEAQ. This CDR3 is built from 16 residues. V lost 4 bases to trimming and J lost 2 bases; unmatched junction nucleotides: 11. CDR3 in amino acids: CASSSALSGGAYEQYF. The CDR3 coding sequence is TGTGCCAGCAGCTCCGCTTTGTCGGGGGGAGCCTACGAGCAGTACTTC.

As for this clone: Other DNA sequences in this specimen translate into the identical CDR3. The CDR3 reads CASSIGMNTEAFF. The DNA for the CDR3 is TGTGCCAGTAGTATAGGGATGAACACTGAAGCTTTCTTT. The chain recombines TRBV19 with TRBJ1-1; D call uncertain. CDR3 length: 13 residues. Germline V lookup: CDR1 LNHDA, CDR2 SQIVND (reference sequence). V was clipped by 1 base and J by 0 bases, with 3 bases between them.

The chain is built from TRBV11-1 and TRBJ2-1, with 11 bases lining up with TRBD2. The junction had 6 bases not matched to a gene; V was cut back by 0 bases and J by 2 bases. The CDR3 has 18 residues. The germline V gene encodes CDR1 SGHAT and CDR2 FQDESV (reference sequence). This chain's CDR3 is CASSLALLAGGPYNEQFF. The DNA for the CDR3 is TGTGCCAGCAGCTTAGCGTTGTTAGCGGGAGGGCCCTACAATGAGCAGTTCTTC.

J is TRBJ1-4 and V is TRBV9, with TRBD1 matching over 7 bases. This CDR3 spans 15 amino acids. The J segment lost 4 bases and the V segment lost 4 bases, leaving 7 bases of the junction unmatched. Germline V gene sequence: CDR1 SGDLS, CDR2 YYNGEE. In nucleotides, the CDR3 is TGTGCCAGCAGCTCAGGGGGTCGGAATAATGAAAAACTGTTTTTT. It translates to CASSSGGRNNEKLFF.

V is TRBV9 and J is TRBJ2-3, with unresolved D. This CDR3 is built from 17 residues. CDR1 SGDLS and CDR2 YYNGEE come from the germline V gene. The V end was cut by 0 bases, the J end by 3 bases, with 17 bases between. The CDR3 DNA follows: TGTGCCAGCAGCGTAGGTTCGGCCGGAGTTGGTACAGATACGCAGTATTTT. Its translation is CASSVGSAGVGTDTQYF.

The chain couples TRBV7-2 to TRBJ1-5; 7 bases fit TRBD1. Germline CDR1 and CDR2: SGHTA and FQGNSA. V lost 2 bases and J lost 0; bases outside the gene matches: 1. The CDR3 length is 15 residues. The CDR3 loop reads CASSLYRGSNQPQHF. The CDR3 nucleotides read TGTGCCAGCAGCTTATACAGGGGTAGCAATCAGCCCCAGCATTTT.

This clone occurred once. V usage is TRBV28 and J usage is TRBJ2-1; the D is unclear. Germline V gene sequence: CDR1 MDHEN, CDR2 SYDVKM. V was cut by 3 bases and J by 5 bases, with 17 bases left in between. The CDR3 runs to 16 residues. The CDR3 region is CASSFLGEKRNNEQFF. DNA of the CDR3: TGTGCCAGCAGTTTCCTGGGCGAAAAAAGGAACAATGAGCAGTTCTTC.